The T cell receptor beta chain under discussion was sequenced for a study of shared clonotypes between healthy human individuals. The CDR3 contains 14 residues. From germline, CDR1 is PRHDT and CDR2 FYEKMQ (reference sequence). The V end was cut by 6 bases, the J end by 4 bases, with 16 bases between. CD45RO-negative CD8 cells positively selected for CCR7 made up the naive population, which excluded terminally differentiated effector memory CD45RA+ cells. Authors' data handling: Filtering differed because ImmunoSEQ produced junction-only sequences that carried no quality scores. Here immunoSEQ multiplex PCR was the method, and the copy in TCRdb shows in-frame clones only, minus some. V and J calls plus clone size are reproduced from that table; the DNA served to infer D and trimming. Of some 2.1 million clones listed, less than 95% were seen once; the top ten hold roughly 1.1%.

The chain couples TRBV13 to TRBJ2-7, with D perhaps matching TRBD1 or TRBD2 (5 bases each). The TCR originated in a man aged 18 to 35 in good health. Input material: naive CD8+ T cells sorted from blood. DNA for the CDR3: TGTGCCAGCAGTGATCGAGGGGCACGATACGAGCAGTACTTC. Its translation: CASSDRGARYEQYF.